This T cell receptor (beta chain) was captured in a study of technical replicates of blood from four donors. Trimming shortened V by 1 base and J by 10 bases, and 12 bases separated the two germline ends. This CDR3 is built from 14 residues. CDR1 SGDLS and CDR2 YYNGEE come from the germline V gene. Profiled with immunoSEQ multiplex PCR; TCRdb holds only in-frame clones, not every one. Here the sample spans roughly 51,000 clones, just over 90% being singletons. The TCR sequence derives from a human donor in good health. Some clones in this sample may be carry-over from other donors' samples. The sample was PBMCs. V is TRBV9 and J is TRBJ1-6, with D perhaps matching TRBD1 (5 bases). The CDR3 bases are TGTGCCAGCAGCGTATCGATCGACAGATCACCCCTCCACTTT. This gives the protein CASSVSIDRSPLHF.